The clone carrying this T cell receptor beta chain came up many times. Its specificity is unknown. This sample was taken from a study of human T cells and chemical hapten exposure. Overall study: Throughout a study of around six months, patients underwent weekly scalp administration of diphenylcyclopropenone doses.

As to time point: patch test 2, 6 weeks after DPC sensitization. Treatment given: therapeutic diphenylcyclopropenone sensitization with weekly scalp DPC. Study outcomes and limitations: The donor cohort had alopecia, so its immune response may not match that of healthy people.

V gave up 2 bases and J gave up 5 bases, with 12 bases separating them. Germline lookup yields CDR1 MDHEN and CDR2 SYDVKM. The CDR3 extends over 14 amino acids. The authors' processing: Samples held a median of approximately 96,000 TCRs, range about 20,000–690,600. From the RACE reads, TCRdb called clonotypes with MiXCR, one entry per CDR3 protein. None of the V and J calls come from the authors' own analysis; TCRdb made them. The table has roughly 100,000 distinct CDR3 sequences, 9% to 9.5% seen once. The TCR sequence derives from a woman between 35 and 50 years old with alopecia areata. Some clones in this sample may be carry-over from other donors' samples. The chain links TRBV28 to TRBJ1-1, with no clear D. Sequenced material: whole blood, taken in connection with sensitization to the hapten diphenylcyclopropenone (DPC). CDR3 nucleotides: TGTGCCAGCAGTTTACGTCTCCCAGGTACTGAAGCTTTCTTT. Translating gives CASSLRLPGTEAFF. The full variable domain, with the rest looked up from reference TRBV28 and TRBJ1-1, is DVKVTQSSRYLVKRTGEKVFLECVQDMDHENMFWYRQDPGLGLRLIYFSYDVKMKEKGDIPEGYSVSREKKERFSLILESASTNQTSMYLCASSLRLPGTEAFFGQGTRLTVV.